This is a list of T cell receptor beta chains from one sample in a study of vaccination and CD4 T cells after COVID-19. TCRdb fed the PCR reads into MiXCR, producing one record per CDR3 protein. The data contain 14,000 or so distinct CDR3 sequences, 55% to 75% of them seen just once; the ten biggest clones take up about 20%. These receptors' targets are unknown. Sequencing was carried out using CD4+ T cells from blood, cultured in vitro. Source of these receptors: a human donor who had recovered from COVID-19. Both conserved end residues are part of each CDR3. A D gene is named only where the DNA matches it firmly. Expanded clones get a size class; other rows say once, few or many, or leave the size out.

j_gene | len | abundance | d_gene | v_gene | CDR3nt | CDR3aa
TRBJ1-4 | 14 | few | TRBD1 | TRBV28 | TGTGCCAGCAGCCCGGGACAGGCCTCTGAAAAACTGTTTTTT | CASSPGQASEKLFF
TRBJ2-3 | 11 | NA | NA | TRBV20-1 | TGCAGTGGAGGGGCGGCAGATACGCAGTATTTT | CSGGAADTQYF
TRBJ1-1 | 15 | once | NA | TRBV12-3/TRBV12-4 | TGTGCCAGCAGGCGAGGACGTCACATGAACACTGAAGCTTTCTTT | CASRRGRHMNTEAFF
TRBJ1-2 | 14 | NA | NA | TRBV29-1 | TGCAGCGTTGGAGGGACGGCTTCGGAGAGGGGAGACACCTTC | CSVGGTASERGDTF
TRBJ2-7 | 18 | NA | TRBD2 | TRBV20-1 | TGCAGTGCTAGAGACGGTGGGGCAGGGACTAGCGGGAGCTACGAGCAGTACTTC | CSARDGGAGTSGSYEQYF
TRBJ1-5 | 15 | NA | NA | TRBV27 | TGTGCCAGCAGTCCCAATAGGGCGGAGAATCAGCCCCAGCATTTT | CASSPNRAENQPQHF
TRBJ1-2 | 12 | NA | NA | TRBV20-1 | TGCAGTGCTACCGGGGCCAGGAGAGGCTACACCTTC | CSATGARRGYTF
TRBJ2-7 | 17 | NA | NA | TRBV10-3 | TGTGCCATCAGTGAGCCCTCGGGGGGCCTCAAATCCTACGAGCAGTACTTC | CAISEPSGGLKSYEQYF
TRBJ1-2 | 15 | NA | NA | TRBV15 | TGTGCCACCAGCGTCCGGGACCGCCCGGCCTATGGCTACACCTTC | CATSVRDRPAYGYTF
TRBJ1-1 | 15 | once | TRBD1 | TRBV27 | TGTGCCAGCAGCCCACAGGGGGCGGGGGTTGCTGAAGCTTTCTTT | CASSPQGAGVAEAFF
TRBJ2-3 | 13 | NA | NA | TRBV6-5 | TGTGCCAGCAGTTACGGCGCCGGGCGGGCGCAGTATTTT | CASSYGAGRAQYF
TRBJ1-5 | 15 | few | NA | TRBV7-2 | TGTGCCAGCAGCCCGTCCATTCCTGGCAATCAGCCCCAGCATTTT | CASSPSIPGNQPQHF
TRBJ1-5 | 13 | NA | NA | TRBV20-1 | TGCAGTGCAGAGTGGGGAGGAGGTCAGCCCCAGCATTTT | CSAEWGGGQPQHF
TRBJ1-1 | 13 | NA | NA | TRBV7-2 | TGTGCCAGCAGCTTAGGAGGGAGCCCGAACGCTTTCTTT | CASSLGGSPNAFF
TRBJ1-5 | 13 | once | NA | TRBV19 | TGTGCCAGTAGTGCCACAGGGAATCAGCCCCAGCATTTT | CASSATGNQPQHF
TRBJ2-7 | 14 | NA | NA | TRBV20-1 | TGCAGTGCTAACTTTAGGAGAGTCGCCTACGAGCAGTACTTC | CSANFRRVAYEQYF
TRBJ2-7 | 15 | few | TRBD1 | TRBV24-1 | TGTGCCACCAGTGATACCGACAGGGGGGCCTACGAGCAGTACTTC | CATSDTDRGAYEQYF
TRBJ2-5 | 13 | NA | NA | TRBV5-1 | TGCGCCAGCACCAGGACTACCCAAGAGACCCAGTACTTC | CASTRTTQETQYF
TRBJ2-5 | 14 | NA | NA | TRBV7-2 | TGTGCCAGCAGGCATATTAGCGGACAAGAGACCCAGTACTTC | CASRHISGQETQYF
TRBJ1-2 | 14 | NA | NA | TRBV6-2/TRBV6-3 | TGTGCCAGCAGTTACTTGGGGAATAACTATGGCTACACCTTC | CASSYLGNNYGYTF
TRBJ2-5 | 14 | once | NA | TRBV18 | TGTGCCAGCTCACCAGGGACTCCTCAAGAGACCCAGTACTTC | CASSPGTPQETQYF
TRBJ1-2 | 12 | few | NA | TRBV11-1 | TGTGCCAGCAGCTCATCCCATTATGGCTACACCTTC | CASSSSHYGYTF
TRBJ1-5 | 15 | NA | NA | TRBV9 | TGTGCCAGCAGCGCACTGGGGAGTCTCAATCAGCCCCAGCATTTT | CASSALGSLNQPQHF